Listed here is a single T cell receptor (beta chain). The data belong to a study of cytomegalovirus exposure and HLA in healthy donors. Both 60 Vbeta primers and 13 Jbeta primers went into the PCR. TCRdb keeps only in-frame clones here, not all; method: immunoSEQ multiplex PCR. The table has approximately 150,000 clones, about 80% seen once. The sample was PBMCs. The clonotype was recovered from a man aged 30 to 45 in good health and CMV-seronegative.

CDR3 bases: TGTGCCAGCAGAAGGTCCCTCGAGGTTTATGAAAAACTGTTTTTT. This encodes CASRRSLEVYEKLFF. This chain connects TRBV7-8 to TRBJ1-4; the D is unclear. Germline V CDR1 and CDR2: SGHVS, FQNEAQ. This CDR3 spans 15 amino acids. V lost 6 bases and J lost 6, with 17 bases in between.